One T cell receptor (beta chain) is described in this entry. No antigen is known for it. Within the sample, other DNA sequences also encode this same CDR3. This sample was taken from a study of shared clonotypes between healthy human individuals. Study-wide context: Each donor contributed plates that comprised three CD4 naive, three CD4 memory, two CD8 naive and one CD8 memory. Notes on the study in general: Naive subsets usually exceeded memory subsets in estimated richness.

Generated by immunoSEQ multiplex PCR, the TCRdb table keeps only in-frame clones and is missing some. The sample yields about 1.1 million clones, more than 75% seen once. The clonotype was recovered from a man between 18 and 35 years old in good health. Some clones in this sample may be carry-over from other donors' samples. The sample consisted of memory CD4+ T cells from PBMCs. Subset in this sample: CD45RA-negative fraction.

The chain's CDR3 is CASSLGALSGANVLTF. Written as DNA, the CDR3 is TGCGCCAGCAGCTTAGGCGCTCTCTCTGGGGCCAACGTCCTGACTTTC. The rearrangement joins TRBV5-1 to TRBJ2-6, with D unclear. The CDR3 contains 16 residues. From germline, CDR1 is SGHRS and CDR2 YFSETQ. V lost 2 bases and J 0 bases, leaving 9 bases between the germline ends.